These 13 T cell receptor beta chains originate from one sample sequenced in a study of control samples from healthy donors and cancer patients. Assay: immunoSEQ multiplex PCR; the TCRdb copy retains only in-frame clones and omits some. The sample carries 52,000 or so clones, about 95% recorded once. The sample comprised blood. The source is a man aged 25 to 40 in good health.

The rearrangement links TRBV29-1 to TRBJ1-1; D may be TRBD1 (6 bases). The CDR3 has 11 residues. CDR1 and CDR2 from the germline V gene are SQVTM and ANQGSEA. V shed 4 bases and J shed 8 bases, with 11 bases lying between them. DNA for the CDR3: TGCAGCGTTGCGGAGGGGGACGAAGCTTTCTTT. Its protein product is CSVAEGDEAFF.

J is TRBJ2-1 and V is TRBV6-5; a possible D gene is TRBD1 (6 bases). This CDR3 is 13 amino acids long. Germline CDR1 is MNHEY and CDR2 is SVGAGI. Trimming shortened V by 10 bases and J by 8 bases, and 18 bases separated the two germline ends. For the CDR3, the DNA is TGTGCCACCTACCGGGACATGGGCCATGAGCAGTTCTTC. It encodes CATYRDMGHEQFF.

CDR3 sequence reads: CASSEAGIGEAFF. CDR3 coding DNA: TGTGCCAGCAGTGAAGCAGGGATCGGTGAAGCTTTCTTT. The chain has TRBV6-1 and TRBJ1-1; D is uncertain. V was shortened by 0 bases and J by 7 bases, with 9 bases between the two germline ends. The germline gives CDR1 MNHNS, CDR2 SASEGT. The CDR3 spans 13 residues.

The rearrangement uses TRBV6-5 and TRBJ1-1; D gene unclear. V dropped 8 bases and J dropped 4 bases, with 11 bases sitting between them. The CDR3 is made up of 12 amino acids. Germline V CDR1 and CDR2: MNHEY, SVGAGI. Written as DNA, the CDR3 is TGTGCCAGCGGGATGGGCGGCACTGAAGCTTTCTTT. Translated, it gives CASGMGGTEAFF.

In its sample, this clone was seen a few times. The rearrangement links TRBV3-1 (or the pseudogene TRBV3-2) to TRBJ1-4; possibly TRBD1 for D (6 bases). V lost 3 bases and J lost 8, with 25 bases in between. The CDR3 runs to 18 residues. CDR1 and CDR2 from the germline V gene are LGHDT and YNNKEL (reference sequence). The CDR3 here is CASSHLCRGGGGLEKLFF. The CDR3, as DNA: TGTGCCAGCAGCCACCTCTGCAGGGGCGGAGGTGGTTTGGAAAAACTGTTTTTT.

The gene calls are TRBV7-9 and TRBJ1-2, with D tentatively TRBD1 (5 bases). CDR1 and CDR2 from the germline V gene are SEHNR and FQNEAQ (reference sequence). This CDR3 is built from 15 residues. Trimming cost V 2 bases and J 3 bases, with 13 bases left between them. The CDR3 loop reads CASSLLEGGDYGYTF. The CDR3 DNA reads as TGTGCCAGCAGCTTACTCGAGGGAGGGGACTATGGCTACACCTTC.

The CDR3 DNA reads TGTGCCACCAGGGCTGCCAGGGGTGGGACTGAAGCTTTCTTT. Encoded protein: CATRAARGGTEAFF. This sequence joins TRBV24-1 and TRBJ1-1; possible D gene TRBD1, 6 bases. CDR3 length equals 14 residues. The V gene lost 7 bases and the J gene lost 5 bases, with 16 bases spanning the gap. From germline, CDR1 is KGHDR and CDR2 SFDVKD.

V usage is TRBV7-2 and J usage is TRBJ2-7, with unresolved D. The CDR3 spans 12 residues. In germline, CDR1 is SGHTA, CDR2 FQGNSA. V gave up 5 bases and J gave up 0 bases, with 5 bases separating them. This chain's CDR3 is CASSQNSYEQYF. In nucleotides, the CDR3 is TGTGCCAGCAGCCAAAACTCCTACGAGCAGTACTTC.

This CDR3 is CASTTPQGKGTEAFF. The CDR3, as DNA: TGTGCCAGCACCACCCCGCAGGGGAAGGGCACTGAAGCTTTCTTT. The chain is built from TRBV7-9 and TRBJ1-1, with D possibly matching TRBD1 (6 bases). This CDR3 is 15 amino acids long. Trimming took 7 bases from V and 4 from J, leaving 19 bases between them. Germline CDR1 is SEHNR and CDR2 is FQNEAQ (reference sequence). The full variable domain, its missing parts supplied by reference TRBV7-9 and TRBJ1-1, is DTGVSQNPRHKITKRGQNVTFRCDPISEHNRLYWYRQTLGQGPEFLTYFQNEAQLEKSRLLSDRFSAERPKGSFSTLEIQRTEQGDSAMYLCASTTPQGKGTEAFFGQGTRLTVV.

The rearrangement links TRBV13 to TRBJ2-7, with 9 bases lining up with TRBD1. The CDR3 has 15 amino acids. The germline V gene encodes CDR1 PRHDT and CDR2 FYEKMQ (reference sequence). The V segment lost 5 bases and the J segment 0 bases; nucleotides outside the gene matches: 5. The CDR3 sequence is CASSADRGSSYEQYF. CDR3 coding DNA: TGTGCCAGCAGCGCTGACAGGGGGAGCTCCTACGAGCAGTACTTC.

The CDR3 DNA is TGCAGTGCTAGTACTCAGGGGTTCGGCGAAAAACTGTTTTTT. Protein sequence: CSASTQGFGEKLFF. The V and J genes are TRBV20-1 and TRBJ1-4, with D possibly TRBD1 on 6 matching bases. In germline, CDR1 is DFQATT, CDR2 SNEGSKA (reference sequence). Trimming shortened V by 3 bases and J by 8 bases, and 16 bases separated the two germline ends. The CDR3 consists of 14 residues.

The rearrangement links TRBV19 to TRBJ1-2; D is unclear. Germline V CDR1 and CDR2: LNHDA, SQIVND (reference sequence). The CDR3 contains 12 residues. Trimming took 3 bases from V and 13 from J, leaving 15 bases between them. CDR3 coding DNA: TGTGCCAGTAGTATGCCTTCAGGCCCGGGCACCTTC. It specifies CASSMPSGPGTF.

The chain carries TRBV14 and TRBJ2-5; TRBD1 or TRBD2 may be the D gene (5 bases each). The CDR3 loop spans 18 amino acids. The germline V gene encodes CDR1 SGHDN and CDR2 FVKESK. V was shortened by 1 base and J by 5 bases, with 23 bases between the two germline ends. The CDR3 nucleotides are TGTGCCAGCAGCCAAGTACCCCCTTGGGGGAACCCGGAGGAGACCCAGTACTTC. It encodes CASSQVPPWGNPEETQYF.